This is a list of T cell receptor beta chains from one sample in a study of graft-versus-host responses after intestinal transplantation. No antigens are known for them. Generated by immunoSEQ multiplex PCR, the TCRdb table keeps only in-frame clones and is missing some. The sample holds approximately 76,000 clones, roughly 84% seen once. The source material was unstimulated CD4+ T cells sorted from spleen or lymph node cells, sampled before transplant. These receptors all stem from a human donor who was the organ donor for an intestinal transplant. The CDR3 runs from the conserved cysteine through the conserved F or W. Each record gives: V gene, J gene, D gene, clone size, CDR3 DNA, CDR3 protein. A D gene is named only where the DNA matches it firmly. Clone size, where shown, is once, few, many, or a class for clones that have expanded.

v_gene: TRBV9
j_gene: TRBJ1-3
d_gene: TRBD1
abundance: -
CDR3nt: TGTGCCAGCAGTGACAGGGGCACTGGAAACACCATATATTTT
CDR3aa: CASSDRGTGNTIYF

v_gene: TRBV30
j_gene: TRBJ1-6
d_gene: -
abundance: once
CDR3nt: TGTGCCTGGAGGAGCGGACAGCCTTCCTCCTATAATTCACCCCTCCACTTT
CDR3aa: CAWRSGQPSSYNSPLHF

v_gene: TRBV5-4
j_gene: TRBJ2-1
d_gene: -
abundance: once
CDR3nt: TGTGCCAGCAGCTTTCCCCTCGCGGGGGCAGATGAGCAGTTCTTC
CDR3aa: CASSFPLAGADEQFF

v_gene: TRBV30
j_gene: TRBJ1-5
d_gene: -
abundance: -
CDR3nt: TGTGCCTGGAGTGACCCAGGAAGGTACAATCAGCCCCAGCATTTT
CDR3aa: CAWSDPGRYNQPQHF

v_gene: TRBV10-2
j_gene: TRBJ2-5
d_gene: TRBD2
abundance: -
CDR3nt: TGCGCCAGCAGTGTAATAGCGGGGGGAGAGACCCAGTACTTC
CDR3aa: CASSVIAGGETQYF

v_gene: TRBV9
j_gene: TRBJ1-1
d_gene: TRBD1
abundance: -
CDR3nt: TGTGCCAGCAGCGCCACCGGGACAGGGCTTTTTGAAGCTTTCTTT
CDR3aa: CASSATGTGLFEAFF

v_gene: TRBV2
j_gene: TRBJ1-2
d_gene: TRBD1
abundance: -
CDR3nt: TGTGCCAGCAAGAAGGGGACAGGGGAAACAAGGAGCTATGGCTACACCTTC
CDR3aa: CASKKGTGETRSYGYTF

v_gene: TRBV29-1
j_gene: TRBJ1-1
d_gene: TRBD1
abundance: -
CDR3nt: TGCACAGGCGCCGGGACAGACCATTCCTCGAGCACTGAAGCTTTCTTT
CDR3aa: CTGAGTDHSSSTEAFF

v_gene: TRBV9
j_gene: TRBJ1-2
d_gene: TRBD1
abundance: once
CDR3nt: TGTGCCAGCAGCGTATGGACAGGGACTAACTATGGCTACACCTTC
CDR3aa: CASSVWTGTNYGYTF

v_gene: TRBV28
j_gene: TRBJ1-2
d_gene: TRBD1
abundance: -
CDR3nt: TGTGCCAGCAGTCCGGCCGGGACAGTCTATGGCTACACCTTC
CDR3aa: CASSPAGTVYGYTF

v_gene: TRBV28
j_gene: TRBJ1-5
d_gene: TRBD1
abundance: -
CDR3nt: TGTGCCAGCAGTCACCGACAGGGGTCCTATCAGCCCCAGCATTTT
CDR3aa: CASSHRQGSYQPQHF

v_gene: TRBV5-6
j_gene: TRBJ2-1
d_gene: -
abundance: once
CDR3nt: TGTGCCAGCAGCTTGGGGGGGGGCGCCTCCTACAATGAGCAGTTCTTC
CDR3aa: CASSLGGGASYNEQFF

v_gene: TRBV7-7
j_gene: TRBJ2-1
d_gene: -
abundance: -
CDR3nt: TGTGCTATACATAGCCTTAATGAGCAGTTCTTC
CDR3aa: CAIHSLNEQFF

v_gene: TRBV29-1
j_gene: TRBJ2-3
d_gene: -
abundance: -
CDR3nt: TGCAGCGTTAGGGACTTAGCCCTCGTAGGTACGCAGTATTTT
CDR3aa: CSVRDLALVGTQYF

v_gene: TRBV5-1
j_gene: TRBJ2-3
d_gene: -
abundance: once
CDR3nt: TGCGCCAGCAGCTTGGGAGGCACAGATACGCAGTATTTT
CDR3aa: CASSLGGTDTQYF

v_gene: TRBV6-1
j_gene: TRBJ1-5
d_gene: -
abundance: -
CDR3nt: TGTGCCAGCAGTGAAGCGCGGGGGGTCGGACCGCTGGGCAATCAGCCCCAGCATTTT
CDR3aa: CASSEARGVGPLGNQPQHF

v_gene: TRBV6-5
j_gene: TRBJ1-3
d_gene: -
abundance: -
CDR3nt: TGTGCCAGCAGTTACGGAGTGGGCTCTGGAAACACCATATATTTT
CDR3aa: CASSYGVGSGNTIYF

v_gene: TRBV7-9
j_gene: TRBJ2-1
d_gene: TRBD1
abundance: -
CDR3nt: TGTGCCAGCAGCCCTAGATCTCCTGACAGGGTAGGCTCCTACAATGAGCAGTTCTTC
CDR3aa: CASSPRSPDRVGSYNEQFF

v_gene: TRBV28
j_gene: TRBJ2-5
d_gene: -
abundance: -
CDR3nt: TGTGCCAGCAGTTTTGCGGAAGAGACCCAGTACTTC
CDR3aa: CASSFAEETQYF

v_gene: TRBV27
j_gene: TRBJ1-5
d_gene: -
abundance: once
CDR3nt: TGTGCCAGCAGTTTTCTACCCAATCAGCCCCAGCATTTT
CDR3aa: CASSFLPNQPQHF

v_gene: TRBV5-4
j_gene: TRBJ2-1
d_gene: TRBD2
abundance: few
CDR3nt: TGTGCCAGCAGCTTCGGGTCAGCGGGGGGGCGGGATGAGCAGTTCTTC
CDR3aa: CASSFGSAGGRDEQFF

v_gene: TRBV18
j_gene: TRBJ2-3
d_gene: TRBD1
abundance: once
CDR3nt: TGTGCCAGCTCACCACCGGGACAGGGGGCCACAGATACGCAGTATTTT
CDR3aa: CASSPPGQGATDTQYF

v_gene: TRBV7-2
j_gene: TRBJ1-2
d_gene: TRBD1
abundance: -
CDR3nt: TGTGCCAGCAGCGTAAGAACAGGGGGCTCGGTCTCGGGCCTCTATGGCTACACCTTC
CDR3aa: CASSVRTGGSVSGLYGYTF

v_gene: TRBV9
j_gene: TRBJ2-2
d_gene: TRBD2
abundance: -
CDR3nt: TGTGCCAGCAGCGTAGACGGGGGGGCCACCGGGGAGCTGTTTTTT
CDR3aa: CASSVDGGATGELFF

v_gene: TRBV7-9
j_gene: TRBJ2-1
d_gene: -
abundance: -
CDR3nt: TGTGCCAGCAGCGGTAATAGCGGCCACAATGAGCAGTTCTTC
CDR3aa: CASSGNSGHNEQFF

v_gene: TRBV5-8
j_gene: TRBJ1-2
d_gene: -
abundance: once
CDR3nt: TGTGCCAGCAGCTTTAAGGGGAACTACACCTTC
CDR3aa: CASSFKGNYTF

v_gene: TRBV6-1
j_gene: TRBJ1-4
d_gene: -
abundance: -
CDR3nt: TGTGCCAGCATTTCACAGGGACACGGAAAACTGTTTTTT
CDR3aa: CASISQGHGKLFF

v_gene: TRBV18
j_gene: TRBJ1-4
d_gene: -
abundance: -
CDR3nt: TGTGCCAGCTCACCCCAGGTGACTAATGAAAAACTGTTTTTT
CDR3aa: CASSPQVTNEKLFF

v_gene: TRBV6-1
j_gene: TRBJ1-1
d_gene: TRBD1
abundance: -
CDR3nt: TGTGCCAGCAGTGTTGCGGGACAGGGAATGGTTCCCACTGAAGCTTTCTTT
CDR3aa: CASSVAGQGMVPTEAFF

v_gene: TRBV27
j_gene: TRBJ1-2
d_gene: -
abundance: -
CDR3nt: TGTGCCAGCAGTTCCCTCGACAGGCCAGGGTATGGCTACACCTTC
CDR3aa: CASSSLDRPGYGYTF

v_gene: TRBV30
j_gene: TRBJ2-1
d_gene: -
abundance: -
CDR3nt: TGTGCCTGGAGCCTCCCTAAGCTCCGCGAGCAGTTCTTC
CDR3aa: CAWSLPKLREQFF

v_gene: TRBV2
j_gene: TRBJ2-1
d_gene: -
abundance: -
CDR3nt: TGTGCCAGCAGTGTCGAGGACACCTCTCGCGATGAGCAGTTCTTC
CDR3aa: CASSVEDTSRDEQFF

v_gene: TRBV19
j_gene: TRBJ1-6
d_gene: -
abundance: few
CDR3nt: TGTGCCAGTAGTACCCCGCACAGGGCTAATTCACCCCTCCACTTT
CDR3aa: CASSTPHRANSPLHF

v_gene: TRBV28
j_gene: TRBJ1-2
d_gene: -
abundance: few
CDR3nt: TGTGCCAGCAGTTTGTCACGGGGCTATGGCTACACCTTC
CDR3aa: CASSLSRGYGYTF

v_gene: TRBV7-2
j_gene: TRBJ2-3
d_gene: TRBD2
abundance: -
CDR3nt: TGTGCCAGCAGCTTAGCAGCTAGCGGGGGGGCCCGGAATACGCAGTATTTT
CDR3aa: CASSLAASGGARNTQYF

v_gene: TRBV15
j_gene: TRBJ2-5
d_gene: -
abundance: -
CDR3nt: TGTGCCACCAGCAGAGATTCCCCCACTAGGGGGGAGACCCAGTACTTC
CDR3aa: CATSRDSPTRGETQYF

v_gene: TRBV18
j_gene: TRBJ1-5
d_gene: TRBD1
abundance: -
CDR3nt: TGTGCCAGCTCCCAGGGACAGGACCAGCCCCAGCATTTT
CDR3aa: CASSQGQDQPQHF

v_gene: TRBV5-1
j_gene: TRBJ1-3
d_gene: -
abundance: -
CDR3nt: TGCGCCAGCTCCGGAGGCAGCCCTGGAAACACCATATATTTT
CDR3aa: CASSGGSPGNTIYF

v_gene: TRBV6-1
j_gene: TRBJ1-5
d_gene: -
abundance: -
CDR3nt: TGTGCCAGCAGCCTACTACCTAGTCAGCCCCAGCATTTT
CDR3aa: CASSLLPSQPQHF

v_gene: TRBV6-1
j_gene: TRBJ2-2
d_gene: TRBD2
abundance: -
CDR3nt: TGTGCCAGCAGGGGGGGGAACGACCGGGAGCTGTTTTTT
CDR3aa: CASRGGNDRELFF

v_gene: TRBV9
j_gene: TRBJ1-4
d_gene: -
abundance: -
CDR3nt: TGTGCCAGCAGCTTCCAGGGTGGAGAAAAACTGTTTTTT
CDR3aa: CASSFQGGEKLFF

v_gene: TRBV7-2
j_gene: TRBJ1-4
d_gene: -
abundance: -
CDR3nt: TGTGCCAGCAGCTTAAGGCAGGGAGGTACTTCGGGTGAAAAACTGTTTTTT
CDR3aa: CASSLRQGGTSGEKLFF

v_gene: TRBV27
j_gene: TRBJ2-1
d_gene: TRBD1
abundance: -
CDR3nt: TGTGCCAGCAGTTTCTTCGGGACAGGGGATTACTATGAGCAGTTCTTC
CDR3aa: CASSFFGTGDYYEQFF

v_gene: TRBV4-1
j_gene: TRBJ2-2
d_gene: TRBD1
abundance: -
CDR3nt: TGCGCCAGCAGCCTTGAAGCCGGGACAGCGAACACCGGGGAGCTGTTTTTT
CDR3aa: CASSLEAGTANTGELFF

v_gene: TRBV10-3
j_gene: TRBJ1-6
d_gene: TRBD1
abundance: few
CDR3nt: TGTGCCATCAACCGGGACAGGGCGAATTCACCCCTCCACTTT
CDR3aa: CAINRDRANSPLHF